Listed here are 2 T cell receptor beta chains from one sample, sequenced in a study of CD8 T cells in ankylosing spondylitis. Overall study findings and caveats: A motif in TCR beta, a set of roughly eight highly homologous variants, appeared characteristic of ankylosing spondylitis blood.

Using its own MiXCR run on the 5' RACE reads, TCRdb lists one record per CDR3 protein. The table includes approximately 400,000 distinct CDR3 sequences, about a sixth detected once. The antigens for these receptors are not known. Sequenced: blood, either unsorted or a sorted T cell fraction (not recorded which). These receptors all come from a male donor with ankylosing spondylitis.

This clonotype was detected ten times or more. The CDR3 DNA reads as TGTGCCAGCAGTTTAGCCGGACGTAATGGCTACACCTTC. It codes for CASSLAGRNGYTF. The V and J genes are TRBV12-3 or TRBV12-4 and TRBJ1-2; unclear D gene. Trimming left V 0 bases short and J 6 bases short, with 8 bases between. The CDR3 totals 13 residues.

This clonotype was counted many times. The genes are TRBV20-1 and TRBJ1-1; D unresolved. CDR1 is DFQATT, CDR2 SNEGSKA, per germline (reference sequence). Trimming took off 0 bases at V and 0 bases at J, with 14 bases between the two ends. This CDR3 region has 16 residues. The CDR3 nucleotides read TGCAGTGCTAGAGATGGCGGAAGGAACATGAACACTGAAGCTTTCTTT. This gives the protein CSARDGGRNMNTEAFF.